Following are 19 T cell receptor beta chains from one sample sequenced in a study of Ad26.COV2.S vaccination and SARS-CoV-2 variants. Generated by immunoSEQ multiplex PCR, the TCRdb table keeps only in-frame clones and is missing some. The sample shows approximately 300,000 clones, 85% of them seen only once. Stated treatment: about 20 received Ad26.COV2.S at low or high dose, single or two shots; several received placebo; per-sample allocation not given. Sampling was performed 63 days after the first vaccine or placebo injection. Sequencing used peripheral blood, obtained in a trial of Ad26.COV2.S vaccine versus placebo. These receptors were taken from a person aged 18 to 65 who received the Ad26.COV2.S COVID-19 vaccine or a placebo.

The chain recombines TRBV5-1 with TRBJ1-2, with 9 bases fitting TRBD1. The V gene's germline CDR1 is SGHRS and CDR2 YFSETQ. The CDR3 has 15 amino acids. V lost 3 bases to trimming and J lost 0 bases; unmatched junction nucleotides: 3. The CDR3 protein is CASSSRTGANYGYTF. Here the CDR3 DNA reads TGCGCCAGCAGCTCCCGGACAGGGGCTAACTATGGCTACACCTTC.

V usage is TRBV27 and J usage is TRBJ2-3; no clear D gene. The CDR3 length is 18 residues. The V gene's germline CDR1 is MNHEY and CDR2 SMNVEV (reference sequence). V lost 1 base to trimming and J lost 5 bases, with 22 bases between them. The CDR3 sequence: CASSLYSPGQLAGDTQYF. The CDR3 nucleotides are TGTGCCAGCAGTTTATATTCCCCTGGCCAGTTAGCAGGAGATACGCAGTATTTT.

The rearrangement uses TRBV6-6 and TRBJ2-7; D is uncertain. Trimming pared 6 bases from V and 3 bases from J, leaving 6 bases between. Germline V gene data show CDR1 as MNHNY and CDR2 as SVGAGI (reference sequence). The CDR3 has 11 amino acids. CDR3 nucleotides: TGTGCCAGCAGCAATAACTACGAGCAGTACTTC. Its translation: CASSNNYEQYF.

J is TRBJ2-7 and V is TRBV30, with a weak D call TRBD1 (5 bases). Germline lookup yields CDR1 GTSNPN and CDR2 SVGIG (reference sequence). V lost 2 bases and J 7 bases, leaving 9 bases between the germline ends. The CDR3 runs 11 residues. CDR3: CAWSPNREQYF. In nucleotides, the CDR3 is TGTGCCTGGAGTCCTAACAGGGAGCAGTACTTC.

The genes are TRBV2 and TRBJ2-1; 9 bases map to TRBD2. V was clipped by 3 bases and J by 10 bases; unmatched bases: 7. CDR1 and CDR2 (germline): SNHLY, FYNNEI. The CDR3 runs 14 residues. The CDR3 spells CASSDRTSASEQFF. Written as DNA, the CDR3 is TGTGCCAGCAGTGACAGGACTAGCGCTTCCGAGCAGTTCTTC.

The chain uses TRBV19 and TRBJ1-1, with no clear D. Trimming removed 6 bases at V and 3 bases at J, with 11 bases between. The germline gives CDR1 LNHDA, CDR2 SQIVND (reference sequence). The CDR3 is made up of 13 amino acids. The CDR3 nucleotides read TGTGCCAGTAGGAAGGACCAGTACACTGAAGCTTTCTTT. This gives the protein CASRKDQYTEAFF.

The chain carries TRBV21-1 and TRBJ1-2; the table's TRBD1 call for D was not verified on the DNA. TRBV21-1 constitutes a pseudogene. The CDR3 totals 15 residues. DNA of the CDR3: TGTGCCAGCAGCAAAGCCGACAGGGGCAGAGATGGCTACACCTTC. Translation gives CASSKADRGRDGYTF.

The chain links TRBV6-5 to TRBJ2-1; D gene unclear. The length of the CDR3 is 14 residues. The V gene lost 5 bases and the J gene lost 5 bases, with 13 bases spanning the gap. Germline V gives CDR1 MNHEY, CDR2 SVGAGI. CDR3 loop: CASSTRRPNNEQFF. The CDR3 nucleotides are TGTGCCAGCAGTACGCGTAGGCCCAACAATGAGCAGTTCTTC.

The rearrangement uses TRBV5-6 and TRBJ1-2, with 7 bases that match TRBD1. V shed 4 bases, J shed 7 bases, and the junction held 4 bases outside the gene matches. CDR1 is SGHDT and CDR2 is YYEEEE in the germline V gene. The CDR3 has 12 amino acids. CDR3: CASSPRTGGYTF. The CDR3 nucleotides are TGTGCCAGCAGCCCGAGGACAGGTGGCTACACCTTC.

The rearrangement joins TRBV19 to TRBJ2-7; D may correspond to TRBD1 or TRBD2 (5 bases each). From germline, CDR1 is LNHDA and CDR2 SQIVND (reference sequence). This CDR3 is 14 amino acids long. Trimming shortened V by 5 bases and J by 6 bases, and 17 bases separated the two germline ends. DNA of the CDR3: TGTGCCAGTAGTCTCCCTGGGGACCTGCGCGAGCAGTACTTC. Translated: CASSLPGDLREQYF.

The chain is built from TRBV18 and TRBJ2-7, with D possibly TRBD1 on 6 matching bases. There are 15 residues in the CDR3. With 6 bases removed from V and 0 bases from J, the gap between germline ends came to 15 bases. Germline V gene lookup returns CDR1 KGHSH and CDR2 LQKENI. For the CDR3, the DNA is TGTGCCAGCTCTCATCCCGACAGGTCCTCCTACGAGCAGTACTTC. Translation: CASSHPDRSSYEQYF.

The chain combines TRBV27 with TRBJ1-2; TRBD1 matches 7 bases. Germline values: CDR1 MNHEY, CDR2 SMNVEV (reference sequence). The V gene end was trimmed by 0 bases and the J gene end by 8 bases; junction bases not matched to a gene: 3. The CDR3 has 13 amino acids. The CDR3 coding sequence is TGTGCCAGCAGTTTATCAGGGGGCCACGGCTACACCTTC. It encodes CASSLSGGHGYTF.

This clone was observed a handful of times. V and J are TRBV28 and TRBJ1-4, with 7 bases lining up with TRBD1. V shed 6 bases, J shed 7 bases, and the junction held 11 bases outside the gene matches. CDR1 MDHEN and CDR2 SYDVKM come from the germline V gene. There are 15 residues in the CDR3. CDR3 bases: TGTGCCAGCAGAGACCCCGGGACAGAAGGTGAAAAACTGTTTTTT. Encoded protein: CASRDPGTEGEKLFF. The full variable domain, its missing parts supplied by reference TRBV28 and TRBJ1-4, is DVKVTQSSRYLVKRTGEKVFLECVQDMDHENMFWYRQDPGLGLRLIYFSYDVKMKEKGDIPEGYSVSREKKERFSLILESASTNQTSMYLCASRDPGTEGEKLFFGSGTQLSVL.

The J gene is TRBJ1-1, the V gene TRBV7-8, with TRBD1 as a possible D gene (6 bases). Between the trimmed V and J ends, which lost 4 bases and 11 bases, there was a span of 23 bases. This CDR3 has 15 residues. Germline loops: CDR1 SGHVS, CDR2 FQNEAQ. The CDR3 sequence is CASSSPGKKDRRAFF. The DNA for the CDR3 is TGTGCCAGCAGCTCGCCCGGAAAAAAAGACAGGAGGGCTTTCTTT.

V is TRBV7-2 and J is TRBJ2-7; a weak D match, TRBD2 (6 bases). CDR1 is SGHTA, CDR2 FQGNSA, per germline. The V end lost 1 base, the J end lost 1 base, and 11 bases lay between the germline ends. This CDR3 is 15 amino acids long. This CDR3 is CASSLDGGLSYEQYF. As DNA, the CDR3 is TGTGCCAGCAGCTTAGACGGGGGATTATCCTACGAGCAGTACTTC.

This CDR3 is CATSGTGANVLTF. DNA of the CDR3: TGTGCCACCTCAGGGACTGGGGCCAACGTCCTGACTTTC. J is TRBJ2-6 and V is TRBV2; D might be TRBD1 (5 bases). V lost 10 bases and J lost 2, with 9 bases in between. Germline CDR1 and CDR2: SNHLY and FYNNEI. The CDR3 contains 13 residues. Supplemented by reference TRBV2 and TRBJ2-6, the full variable domain reads EPEVTQTPSHQVTQMGQEVILRCVPISNHLYFYWYRQILGQKVEFLVSFYNNEISEKSEIFDDQFSVERPDGSNFTLKIRSTKLEDSAMYFCATSGTGANVLTFGAGSRLTVL.

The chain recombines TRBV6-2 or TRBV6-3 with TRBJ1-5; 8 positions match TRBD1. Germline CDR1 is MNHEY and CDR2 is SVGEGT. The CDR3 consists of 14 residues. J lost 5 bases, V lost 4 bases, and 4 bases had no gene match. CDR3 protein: CASSWTGRHQPQHF. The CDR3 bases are TGTGCCAGCAGTTGGACAGGGCGCCATCAGCCCCAGCATTTT.

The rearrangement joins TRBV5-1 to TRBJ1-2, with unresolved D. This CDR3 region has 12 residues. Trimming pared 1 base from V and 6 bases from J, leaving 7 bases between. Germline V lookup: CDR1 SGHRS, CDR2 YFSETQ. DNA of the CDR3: TGCGCCAGCAGCTTGACAGCCGATGGCTACACCTTC. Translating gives CASSLTADGYTF.

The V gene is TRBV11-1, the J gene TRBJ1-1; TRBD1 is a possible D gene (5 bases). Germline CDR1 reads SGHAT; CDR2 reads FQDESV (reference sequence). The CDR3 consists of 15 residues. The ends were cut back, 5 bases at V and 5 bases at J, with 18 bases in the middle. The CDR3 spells CASSPKTAGRTEAFF. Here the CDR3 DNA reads TGTGCCAGCAGCCCCAAGACAGCCGGAAGGACTGAAGCTTTCTTT.